Each of the 22 T cell receptor beta chains below was sequenced from the same sample in a study of T cell responses to AZD1222 COVID-19 vaccine. Libraries were prepared by immunoSEQ multiplex PCR; TCRdb keeps only in-frame clonotypes and omits some of them. The profile shows 85,000 to 130,000 clones, roughly 89% of them singletons. The sequenced sample was peripheral blood, obtained on day 0 of AZD1222 vaccination. The receptors come from an adult in good health.

This clone has just one count. J is TRBJ1-1 and V is TRBV19; 9 bases align to TRBD1. Germline V lookup: CDR1 LNHDA, CDR2 SQIVND (reference sequence). The V segment lost 5 bases and the J segment 4 bases; nucleotides outside the gene matches: 2. The CDR3 has 13 amino acids. The CDR3 DNA reads as TGTGCCAGTAGTTCGACAGGGGGCACTGAAGCTTTCTTT. Residues: CASSSTGGTEAFF.

The gene calls are TRBV7-2 and TRBJ1-4; 8 bases align to TRBD1. After removal of 5 bases from V and 5 bases from J, the junction contained 4 bases not matched to a gene. The length of the CDR3 is 14 residues. Per germline, CDR1 SGHTA and CDR2 FQGNSA. The CDR3 loop is CASSGTGVNEKLFF. Written as DNA, the CDR3 is TGTGCCAGCAGCGGGACAGGCGTAAATGAAAAACTGTTTTTT.

This chain connects TRBV6-2 or TRBV6-3 to TRBJ2-7; 9 bases are shared with TRBD1. Germline loops: CDR1 MNHEY, CDR2 SVGEGT. The V gene end was trimmed by 4 bases and the J gene end by 3 bases; junction bases not matched to a gene: 19. The CDR3 is 19 residues long. The DNA of the CDR3 is TGTGCCAGCAGTTCAGCTCCGGGACAGGGAGGTTTATCATACTACGAGCAGTACTTC. As protein: CASSSAPGQGGLSYYEQYF.

The V call is TRBV7-2, the J call TRBJ1-2; no clear D. The ends were cut back, 11 bases at V and 2 bases at J, with 15 bases in the middle. CDR1 is SGHTA, CDR2 FQGNSA, per germline. This CDR3 contains 13 residues. The CDR3 DNA is TGTGCCGGCCAGGACTCTGCGAACTATGGCTACACCTTC. This translates into CAGQDSANYGYTF.

Written as DNA, the CDR3 is TGTGCCAGCAGACCGGGACCCCAGAGCTCCTACGAGCAGTACTTC. Amino acids: CASRPGPQSSYEQYF. The chain is built from TRBV6-5 and TRBJ2-7; D may be TRBD1 or TRBD2 (5 bases each). The V gene lost 6 bases and the J gene lost 0 bases, with 15 bases spanning the gap. The CDR3 runs 15 residues. Germline V lookup: CDR1 MNHEY, CDR2 SVGAGI.

The genes are TRBV6-1 and TRBJ2-3; 12 positions match TRBD2. Germline loops: CDR1 MNHNS, CDR2 SASEGT. CDR3 size: 18 residues. V was pared by 1 base and J by 0 bases, with 5 bases of the junction left unmatched. CDR3 region: CASSEVLAGGSSTDTQYF. CDR3 nucleotide sequence: TGTGCCAGCAGTGAAGTCCTAGCGGGGGGGTCGAGCACAGATACGCAGTATTTT.

The chain carries TRBV7-2 and TRBJ1-2; no clear D. There are 14 residues in the CDR3. The germline V gene encodes CDR1 SGHTA and CDR2 FQGNSA. Trimming removed 5 bases at V and 3 bases at J, with 13 bases between. The DNA for the CDR3 is TGTGCCAGCAGCCCCCAACGCGGCGACTATGGCTACACCTTC. Translated, it gives CASSPQRGDYGYTF.

In nucleotides, the CDR3 is TGTGCCAGCAGTTCAGGGGCCAATCAGCCCCAGCATTTT. Its translation is CASSSGANQPQHF. The chain carries TRBV6-2 or TRBV6-3 and TRBJ1-5; D possibly corresponds to TRBD1 (6 bases). This CDR3 has 13 residues. Trimming cost V 4 bases and J 3 bases, with 7 bases left between them. The germline V gene encodes CDR1 MNHEY and CDR2 SVGEGT.

J is TRBJ2-5 and V is TRBV7-2, with D unclear. Trimming took off 3 bases at V and 1 base at J, with 6 bases between the two ends. CDR1 and CDR2 (germline): SGHTA, FQGNSA. CDR3 length: 13 amino acids. CDR3 residues: CASSFQGQETQYF. The DNA of the CDR3 is TGTGCCAGCAGCTTTCAAGGCCAAGAGACCCAGTACTTC.

The chain joins TRBV10-1 to TRBJ2-7; D tentatively reads TRBD1 or TRBD2 (6 bases each). The CDR3 is 18 residues long. Germline loops: CDR1 WNHNN, CDR2 SYGVQD (reference sequence). Trimming removed 1 base from V and 0 bases from J, with 19 bases in between. The CDR3, as DNA: TGCGCCAGCAGTGAGTTGTTCGGGGGCGTCTTAAGCTCCTACGAGCAGTACTTC. Amino acid sequence: CASSELFGGVLSSYEQYF.

This sequence joins TRBV10-2 and TRBJ1-2; 9 bases map to TRBD1. Germline values: CDR1 WSHSY, CDR2 SAAADI. The length of the CDR3 is 15 residues. J gave up 1 base and V 6 bases, and 6 bases lay outside the gene matches. The CDR3 DNA reads as TGCGCCAGCAGCGACAGGGGGATGGGTAACTATGGCTACACCTTC. Its translation: CASSDRGMGNYGYTF.

The CDR3 coding sequence is TGTGCCAGTAGCGGGACAGGGATTAGCAATCAGCCCCAGCATTTT. As protein: CASSGTGISNQPQHF. J is TRBJ1-5 and V is TRBV19, with 9 bases that match TRBD1. With V trimmed by 6 bases and J by 0 bases, 3 bases remained unmatched. This CDR3 region has 15 residues. Germline V CDR1 and CDR2: LNHDA, SQIVND (reference sequence). Complete variable domain (other parts from reference TRBV19 and TRBJ1-5): DGGITQSPKYLFRKEGQNVTLSCEQNLNHDAMYWYRQDPGQGLRLIYYSQIVNDFQKGDIAEGYSVSREKKESFPLTVTSAQKNPTAFYLCASSGTGISNQPQHFGDGTRLSIL.

This clone was seen just once. The chain carries TRBV18 and TRBJ2-3, with D possibly TRBD2 on 5 matching bases. The CDR3 has 16 amino acids. The germline gives CDR1 KGHSH, CDR2 LQKENI. V was pared by 8 bases and J by 2 bases, with 20 bases between. The CDR3 DNA is TGTGCCAGCGCCCCGCGGGTGAATACTTTCACAGATACGCAGTATTTT. Translated: CASAPRVNTFTDTQYF.

The rearrangement joins TRBV30 to TRBJ1-1; 8 bases match TRBD1. The germline V gene encodes CDR1 GTSNPN and CDR2 SVGIG (reference sequence). This CDR3 has 14 residues. J was trimmed by 5 bases and V by 1 base; bases with no gene match: 6. CDR3 in DNA: TGTGCCTGGAGTGCACTGACAGGGGAAACTGAAGCTTTCTTT. This encodes CAWSALTGETEAFF.

This clone was seen once. The chain is built from TRBV6-2 or TRBV6-3 and TRBJ2-5; TRBD1 agrees at 7 bases. Germline V gene data show CDR1 as MNHEY and CDR2 as SVGEGT. CDR3 length: 14 amino acids. Trimming removed 2 bases from V and 7 bases from J; junction bases left unmatched: 7. CDR3: CASSYGQDIGTQYF. The CDR3, as DNA: TGTGCCAGCAGTTACGGACAGGACATAGGGACCCAGTACTTC.

V usage is TRBV25-1 and J usage is TRBJ1-4; D is ambiguous. The germline V gene encodes CDR1 MGHDK and CDR2 SYGVNS. Trimming pared 4 bases from V and 0 bases from J, leaving 12 bases between. This CDR3 comprises 16 residues. CDR3 region: CASSVGSGTTNEKLFF. The CDR3, as DNA: TGTGCCAGCAGTGTTGGCAGTGGGACAACTAATGAAAAACTGTTTTTT.

This chain connects TRBV19 to TRBJ2-3; TRBD2 might be the D (6 bases). The CDR3 loop spans 15 amino acids. V was cut by 3 bases and J by 2 bases, with 12 bases left in between. The germline gives CDR1 LNHDA, CDR2 SQIVND (reference sequence). The CDR3 DNA follows: TGTGCCAGTAGTATGGAGGGAAAACCCACAGATACGCAGTATTTT. Residues: CASSMEGKPTDTQYF.

The chain joins TRBV5-1 to TRBJ1-1; D not resolved. Trimming cost V 2 bases and J 3 bases, with 8 bases left between them. In germline, CDR1 is SGHRS, CDR2 YFSETQ. This CDR3 has 13 amino acids. DNA for the CDR3: TGCGCCAGCAGCTTAAACACTGACACTGAAGCTTTCTTT. The encoded protein is CASSLNTDTEAFF.

The chain recombines TRBV19 with TRBJ2-1; the D call may be TRBD1 or TRBD2 (5 bases each). Per the germline V gene, CDR1 is LNHDA and CDR2 is SQIVND (reference sequence). The V end lost 6 bases, the J end lost 5 bases, and 11 bases lay between the germline ends. The CDR3 has 13 residues. The CDR3 sequence is CASRSRGHNEQFF. CDR3 in DNA: TGTGCCAGTAGGTCTAGGGGACACAATGAGCAGTTCTTC. Full variable domain (rest looked up from reference TRBV19 and TRBJ2-1): DGGITQSPKYLFRKEGQNVTLSCEQNLNHDAMYWYRQDPGQGLRLIYYSQIVNDFQKGDIAEGYSVSREKKESFPLTVTSAQKNPTAFYLCASRSRGHNEQFFGPGTRLTVL.

This rearrangement joins TRBV27 to TRBJ1-5; 8 nucleotides match TRBD1. CDR3 length: 16 residues. Germline-derived CDR1 and CDR2 are MNHEY and SMNVEV (reference sequence). The trim removed 5 bases at V and 3 bases at J, leaving 9 bases unmatched. Written as DNA, the CDR3 is TGTGCCAGCAGTCTAATAGGACAGGGCATCAATCAGCCCCAGCATTTT. It yields the protein CASSLIGQGINQPQHF.

This clone showed up just once. The chain has TRBV2 and TRBJ1-5; 10 positions agree with TRBD1. The germline CDR1 and CDR2 sequences are SNHLY and FYNNEI. This CDR3 is 14 amino acids long. After removal of 10 bases from V and 4 bases from J, the junction contained 7 bases not matched to a gene. As DNA, the CDR3 is TGTGCCACAGACCGGGACAGGGGTAATCAGCCCCAGCATTTT. Its translation: CATDRDRGNQPQHF.

This clone turned up a few times. The J gene is TRBJ2-1, the V gene TRBV2, with TRBD1 matching over 8 bases. In germline, CDR1 is SNHLY, CDR2 FYNNEI. The CDR3 is 15 residues long. V dropped 8 bases and J dropped 1; count of bases not matched to a gene: 7. CDR3 amino acids: CASVGQGWSYNEQFF. The CDR3 coding sequence is TGTGCCAGCGTTGGACAGGGCTGGTCCTACAATGAGCAGTTCTTC.